This TCR beta chain was identified during a study of OX40 agonist ivuxolimab in advanced cancers. In terms of the full investigation: The costimulatory receptor OX40 (CD134) was targeted by ivuxolimab, a fully human IgG2 agonistic monoclonal antibody. Intravenous ivuxolimab was administered to patients every 2 weeks at six dose levels: 0.01, 0.1, 0.3, 1.5, 3 and 10 mg/kg. Of the roughly 52 dose-escalation patients, hepatocellular carcinoma was present in approximately 20, melanoma in roughly 15, renal cell carcinoma in 9 and head and neck cancer in 9. The dose-escalation cohort was 80% to 90% male with a mean age of around 62 years, ranging from roughly 20 to 85. Patients were allowed to have had prior anti-PD-1, anti-PD-L1 or anti-CTLA-4 therapy, and more than 30% of the dose-escalation patients had previously received checkpoint inhibitors. Partial responses were achieved by three dose-escalation patients, of whom one had hepatocellular carcinoma and two had cutaneous melanoma. Peripheral TCRbeta sequencing aimed to test whether ivuxolimab altered TCR sequence diversity and caused clonal T-cell expansion. The paper describes the monotherapy dose-escalation part (N ≈ 49 patients) of the phase I trial of ivuxolimab. General findings and caveats noted by the study authors: Low levels of normalized T-cell clonal expansion were also seen in some patients who did not respond. Antigen specificity was not determined for the clonally expanded peripheral T cells. Clonal expansion of both CD4+ and CD8+ blood T cells was observed from baseline to week 6 at doses 0.1 to 3.0 mg/kg. In partial responders in the 0.1-3.0 mg/kg groups, normalized peripheral clonal expansion was found to be among the lowest, especially among CD8+ T cells. After ivuxolimab, CD8+ T cells had more expanded clones than CD4+ T cells on average.

To sequence the TCRbeta CDR3 region, genomic DNA was isolated from the sorted cells. The immunoSEQ Assay was used for sequencing of TCRbeta CDR3 regions. Not all clones reach the TCRdb copy of this immuneACCESS table, which keeps in-frame sequences only. Checked studies attribute under half of the gap to unresolved V genes and leave the rest unexplained. The sample has around 20,000 clones on record, less than 80% of them singletons. The ten largest clones capture around 26% of the sample. Patients with a history of autoimmune disease or receiving systemic immunosuppression were excluded from the trial. Peripheral blood for TCR sequencing was collected from all dose cohorts at baseline, on cycle 4 day 1, and on cycle 7 day 1. The samples were taken from a phase I, first-in-human, multicenter, open-label dose-escalation trial of ivuxolimab. The trial enrolled adults with locally advanced or metastatic head and neck squamous cell, hepatocellular, melanoma or renal cell carcinoma. Before TCR sequencing, CD4+ T cells and CD8+ T cells were sorted from peripheral blood as separate populations.

With regard to this clone: No antigen is known for it. No qualities accompany the bases; no much larger clone lies one base away.

From the cysteine through the phenylalanine, the CDR3 covers 15 amino acids. Left in the record is the CDR3 DNA by itself, 45 bases read in frame from the first base. The germline V gene yields MNHNS for CDR1 and SASEGT for CDR2. V is shortened by 2 bases, J by 6 bases, and the region joining them spans 17 bases. Here the sequenced sample was CD4+ or CD8+ T cells sorted from blood, taken in a trial of the OX40 agonist ivuxolimab. The sequence joins TRBV6-1 to TRBJ2-7; the D gene is perhaps TRBD1 or TRBD2, each of them matching over 7 bases. This TCR came from an adult with an advanced solid tumor such as melanoma, head and neck, liver or kidney cancer. The DNA reads TGTGCCAGCAGTGAACCCCTCGACAGGGAGGGCGAGCAGTACTTC. Its protein is CASSEPLDREGEQYF.